This TCR beta chain was recovered during a study of cytomegalovirus exposure and HLA in healthy donors (dated by TCRdb to about 2017). About the study as a whole: An earlier analysis of a few hundred of the donors reported approximately 280 Gb of sequence data and 117 million unique TCR beta sequences obtained from around 180 million T cells. Across some 400 genotyped donors of the cohort, an average of 235,054 unique TCR beta nucleotide sequences per donor were sequenced, and roughly 18% of those sequences were non-productive. Typing coverage differed by locus: A, B, C, DRB1 and DQB1 were typed in about 620-640 donors, DQA1 in roughly 500, DPA1 in 600 to 610, and DPB1 in approximately 450. Donor age, sex, ethnicity and CMV serostatus were compiled together with the repertoire data. Because of strong linkage in the cohort, a few DR-DQ haplotypes were treated as single units for association and clustering. An earlier analysis of around 540 of the donors applied high-throughput TCR beta sequencing to assess whether each TCR beta V gene segment acted as functional or pseudogenic. The study used immunosequencing to profile the T cell repertoires of several hundred subjects and linked those repertoires to cytomegalovirus serostatus. Rather than drawing on any new phenotypic data, the later analysis identified candidate immune exposures from TCR beta sequences and the way those sequences occurred across donors. To study patterns of TCR occurrence, a later analysis re-analyzed previously published TCR beta repertoires from 500 to 850 donors and added high-resolution HLA genotyping. An early release covering over 500 HLA-typed donors comprised roughly 300 gigabases of sequencing data and tens of millions of unique TCR sequences. All discovery cohort repertoires had been generated on a single sequencing platform. High-throughput TCR immunosequencing, statistical association of individual TCRs with disease status, and machine learning were combined to predict cytomegalovirus infection status. The study was designed to test whether signatures of past pathogen exposure could be identified by cataloging public T cell receptors. A separate validation cohort of 100 to 150 different subjects was used in addition to the roughly 670-subject first cohort. HLA typing covered class I and class II loci at four-digit resolution. A later genetic analysis took genome-wide SNP genotypes for about 60% of the roughly 670 donors and used that subset as a discovery cohort. The genetic ancestry cluster associated with self-reported Caucasian donors included about 81% of the 398 genotyped donors. What the study reported, not specific to this receptor: At a false discovery rate of 0.05, a later analysis linked roughly 17,000 TCR beta sequences to specific HLA alleles. An earlier analysis of some 560 of the donors showed that most TCR beta V segments appeared in productive rearrangements either about 87% or about 30% of the time, which broadly matched IMGT annotations. Most TCR sequences were observed very rarely across donors, whereas some public TCRs were present in many individuals. In vitro tests confirmed that a few of the cytomegalovirus-associated TCR beta chains recognize cytomegalovirus antigens. The only immune exposure information available for the cohort was CMV serostatus. This cohort had only TCR beta chains sequenced, and the lack of alpha or paired-chain data limited which features could be detected. The study gave a list of more than 150 TCR beta chains associated with cytomegalovirus. In a later analysis, most CMV-associated TCR beta chains were found to appear HLA-restricted, with HLA associations seemingly driven largely by CMV exposure. A further reported finding was that TCR beta sequences accurately predicted the HLA-A and HLA-B alleles for most subjects in the first cohort. Several of the top co-occurrence clusters appeared to be linked to parvovirus B19, influenza, CMV and Epstein-Barr virus, according to a later analysis. V-gene and J-gene trimming of TCR beta chains was associated with a missense DCLRE1C variant in a later genetic analysis, and the association was replicated in an independent cohort. In a later analysis, TCR association rates were found to vary across HLA loci, with the most associated TCRs seen for DRB1 alleles and the fewest for HLA-C alleles. Linkage disequilibrium might explain the correlated functional status among segregating V segments, but an unknown experimental factor could not be ruled out. A cluster of highly shared sequence variants was judged likely to be a technical artifact of the sequencing pipeline. A later genetic analysis reported fewer N-insertions in productive TCRs among donors in an Asian-associated ancestry cluster than the 666-donor mean. Assigning TCR associations to individual alleles was difficult when HLA alleles, especially DR and DQ, strongly co-occurred. In a later analysis, HLA-associated TCR beta chains were found to be more clonally expanded and to have lower generation probabilities than equally common non-associated chains. Sequencing depth was assumed to be roughly uniform across donors in the presence/absence analyses, though that assumption may not hold. Because counts were too low, more than 15 rarely observed V segments, including chromosome 9 orphons, were left out of the earlier analysis of approximately 500 of the donors. Some IMGT-functional V segments, including TRBV6-2 and TRBV6-3, could not be told apart with the 87-base-pair reads, so those segments were excluded. It was suggested by the authors that the approach could potentially be generalized to other disease states and immunological phenotypes. Because HLA typing was unavailable for some donors at each locus, only the typed subset was used in association tests. The classifier was reported to diagnose cytomegalovirus status with high specificity and sensitivity in both the original and validation cohorts.

The cohort comprised 670 or so healthy bone marrow donors. Cohort members were all nominally healthy when sampled, although unrecorded immune exposures were likely present. The donor was CMV seronegative and was included in the group of 352 seronegative cohort members. A peripheral blood sample was provided by each donor, and peripheral blood mononuclear cells were used for TCR beta sequencing. The Qiagen DNeasy Blood Extraction Kit was used to extract genomic DNA from the blood cell samples. A note on this clone: Its cognate antigen has yet to be identified. Base qualities are not recorded, but no much larger clone differs from it by a single base.

The receptor library was made with the immunoSEQ multiplex PCR assay. For the multiplex PCR, a mixture combining 60 forward primers for TCR Vbeta segments and 13 reverse primers for TCR Jbeta segments was used. Amplification of the CDR3 region of rearranged TCR beta genes was performed with a multiplex PCR assay on genomic DNA. The Illumina HiSeq System was used to sequence the amplified TCR beta libraries as 87-base-pair reads. From the authors' description of their analysis: A later analysis counted some 74 million unique TCR beta chains across the 666 repertoires, and 9.5 million to 11 million of these chains were shared by at least two donors. Raw reads were error-corrected and collapsed into unique sequences by a nearest-neighbor algorithm in which closely related sequences were merged to remove PCR and sequencing errors. To assign V, D and J gene segments, CDR3 sequences were aligned to IMGT reference sequences. Each retained sequence needed at least a six-nucleotide match to both a V gene segment and a J gene segment. A rearrangement counted as productive if the CDR3 had no stop codons and remained in frame with V and J, and every other rearrangement counted as non-productive. Following IMGT convention, CDR3 was defined as the stretch from the second conserved V-encoded cysteine to the conserved J-encoded phenylalanine. In an earlier analysis of around 600 of the donors, sequences lacking an unambiguous match to a single V gene segment were excluded. An earlier analysis of 587 of the donors classified V segments as functional when productive rearrangements were above 56.7% and as segregating when the standard deviation between donors was above 5%. To diagnose cytomegalovirus status from the catalog of TCR beta chain sequences, a statistical classification framework was built. V and J gene assignment, in a later analysis, came from comparing TCR nucleotide sequences with IMGT/GENE-DB human TR gene sequences. Using the TCRdist pipeline, a later analysis assigned CDR3 sequences along with most-parsimonious VDJ recombination scenarios. In a later analysis, each TCR beta chain was defined by its CDR3 amino acid sequence together with its V-gene family, and reads lacking a unique V-gene family were excluded. To address suspected cross-contamination and a sequencing artifact, a later analysis removed several hundred highly shared, low-generation-probability nucleotide sequences. A later analysis calculated a clonal expansion index for each public chain from normalized within-repertoire ranks of inferred template counts. Generation probabilities in a later analysis came from a VDJ recombination model fitted to out-of-frame rearrangements, and those results were checked against IGoR. Hypergeometric tests were used in a later analysis to score TCR-TCR, TCR-HLA and TCR-CMV co-occurrence, with a repertoire-size bias correction applied to the TCR pairs. A later analysis estimated false discovery rates by permuting HLA or CMV assignments 20 times. A later analysis grouped co-occurring TCRs with DBSCAN, adding TCRdist sequence similarity when clustering within HLA-allele-positive subsets. Co-occurrence clustering excluded repertoires with fewer than 30,000 or more than 120,000 public chains, plus five with anomalous nucleotide sharing. TCRdb carries this immuneACCESS record with in-frame sequences only. Its versions omit some clonotypes, under half of them owing to an unresolved V gene in the studies checked, with the rest unexplained. From that table come the V and J calls and clone size; the DNA was used to work out D and trimming. In this sample the table shows fewer than 200,000 clones, about four fifths of which occur a single time. The top ten clones comprise 0.77% of the sample.

V loses 0 bases at its end and J loses 9 bases; junction bases beyond the gene matches: 3. The CDR3 starts with the cysteine, ends with the phenylalanine, and has 15 residues. Left in the record is the CDR3 DNA by itself, 45 bases read in frame from the first base. CDR1 MNHEY and CDR2 SVGAGI are derived from the germline V gene. The V and J segments used are TRBV6-5 and TRBJ2-1; 12 central bases correspond to TRBD1. This clonotype was sampled from a young woman in good health and CMV-seronegative. Sequences were obtained from PBMCs. In nucleotides, the sequence is TGTGCCAGCAGTTACTCTGGGGACAGGGGGCTTGAGCAGTTCTTC. Translated, this is CASSYSGDRGLEQFF.